This TCR beta chain was found in a study of OX40 agonist ivuxolimab in advanced cancers. Method: immunoSEQ multiplex PCR; TCRdb's copy keeps in-frame clones and lacks some. The top ten clones hold around 0.76% of a sample with 60,000 to 90,000 clones, about four fifths of them seen once. This CDR3 spans 13 amino acids. CDR1 is SGDLS and CDR2 is YYNGEE in the germline V gene. The specimen comprised CD4+ or CD8+ T cells sorted from blood, sampled in a trial of the OX40 agonist ivuxolimab. This TCR was recovered from an adult with an advanced solid tumor such as melanoma, head and neck, liver or kidney cancer. V gene TRBV9 combines with J gene TRBJ2-5; D unresolved. The end of the DNA is better explained by TRBJ2-7, so the J call may be wrong. The CDR3 region has the DNA TGTGCCACCGAGACGCACTTCGACCACGAGCAGTACTTC. This gives the protein CATETHFDHEQYF.